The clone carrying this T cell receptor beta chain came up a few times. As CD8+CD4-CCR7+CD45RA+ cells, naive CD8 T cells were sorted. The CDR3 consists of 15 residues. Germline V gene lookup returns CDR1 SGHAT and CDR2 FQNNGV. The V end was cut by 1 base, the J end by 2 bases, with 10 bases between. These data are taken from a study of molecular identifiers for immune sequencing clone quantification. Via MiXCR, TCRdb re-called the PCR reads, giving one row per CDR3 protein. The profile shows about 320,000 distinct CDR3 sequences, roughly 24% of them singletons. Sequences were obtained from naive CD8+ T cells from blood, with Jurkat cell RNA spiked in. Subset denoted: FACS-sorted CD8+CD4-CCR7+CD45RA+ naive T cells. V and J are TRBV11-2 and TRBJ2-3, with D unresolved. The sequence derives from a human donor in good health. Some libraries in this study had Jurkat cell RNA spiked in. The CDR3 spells CASSLGGFITDTQYF. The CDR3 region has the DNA TGTGCCAGCAGCTTAGGTGGCTTTATCACAGATACGCAGTATTTT.